The T cell receptor (beta chain) under discussion was sequenced for a study of blood T cell repertoires in COVID-19. Overall study context: Spain, Italy and the United States supplied samples that represented acute and convalescent COVID-19.

Measured with immunoSEQ multiplex PCR; TCRdb has only the in-frame clones, and not every one. The sample consists of about 190,000 clones, about 80% of them appearing once. Germline-derived CDR1 and CDR2 are LNHDA and SQIVND (reference sequence). This CDR3 has 15 amino acids. Trimming shortened V by 2 bases and J by 4 bases, and 14 bases separated the two germline ends. This sequence joins TRBV19 and TRBJ1-1; tentative D call: TRBD1 (5 bases). This sequence was found in a woman aged 55-70 years with COVID-19, enrolled during active disease. The sequencing input was peripheral blood. The CDR3 spells CASSILSGQGTEAFF. CDR3 nucleotide sequence: TGTGCCAGTAGTATATTAAGCGGGCAGGGCACTGAAGCTTTCTTT.